Shown below are 17 T cell receptor beta chains from a single sample sequenced in a study of cytomegalovirus exposure and HLA in healthy donors (TCRdb year 2017). The library was produced with the immunoSEQ multiplex PCR assay. TCRdb obtained this table from immuneACCESS and retained in-frame rearrangements with V and J assigned. These tables miss some clones; where compared with another copy, unresolved V genes account for less than half of the shortfall, and the remainder is unexplained. The sample profile shows approximately 140,000 clones; roughly 86% of them were found once. Roughly 9% of the sample comes from the top ten. Source material: PBMCs. The receptor set was obtained from a man aged 18 to 30 in good health and CMV-seropositive.

The rearrangement uses TRBV7-9 and TRBJ1-2; tentative D call: TRBD1 (5 bases). The germline gives CDR1 SEHNR, CDR2 FQNEAQ (reference sequence). V was pared by 0 bases and J by 4 bases, with 12 bases between. CDR3 size: 15 residues. The DNA of the CDR3 is TGTGCCAGCAGCTTAGCGAAGGGGCAGATCTATGGCTACACCTTC. Residues: CASSLAKGQIYGYTF.

This chain joins TRBV29-1 and TRBJ1-2; 9 positions agree with TRBD1. Unmatched junction bases numbered 10, after V lost 5 bases and J lost 6 bases. Germline loops: CDR1 SQVTM, CDR2 ANQGSEA. CDR3 size: 14 residues. DNA for the CDR3: TGCAGCGTTACAGGGGGCGGCTTGTGGGATGGCTACACCTTC. Translating it yields CSVTGGGLWDGYTF.

The chain is built from TRBV7-9 and TRBJ2-7, with no clear D. Germline values: CDR1 SEHNR, CDR2 FQNEAQ (reference sequence). The CDR3 has 11 amino acids. V lost 3 bases to trimming and J lost 5 bases, with 5 bases between them. The CDR3 DNA reads as TGTGCCAGCAGCTTGGGCGACGAGCAGTACTTC. Translated: CASSLGDEQYF.

This clone showed up just once. The chain is built from TRBV7-9 and TRBJ2-7, with D tentatively TRBD1 (6 bases). Germline V gene data show CDR1 as SEHNR and CDR2 as FQNEAQ (reference sequence). V was pared by 5 bases and J by 2 bases, with 16 bases between. The CDR3 loop spans 15 amino acids. The chain's CDR3 is CASSPRQAATYEQYF. As DNA, the CDR3 is TGTGCCAGCAGCCCAAGACAGGCCGCTACCTACGAGCAGTACTTC. Full variable domain (remainder filled in from reference TRBV7-9 and TRBJ2-7): DTGVSQNPRHKITKRGQNVTFRCDPISEHNRLYWYRQTLGQGPEFLTYFQNEAQLEKSRLLSDRFSAERPKGSFSTLEIQRTEQGDSAMYLCASSPRQAATYEQYFGPGTRLTVT.

V is TRBV5-4 and J is TRBJ1-5; TRBD1 agrees at 8 bases. This CDR3 spans 19 amino acids. Germline V gene lookup returns CDR1 SGHNT and CDR2 YYREEE (reference sequence). J gave up 0 bases and V 4 bases, and 15 bases lay outside the gene matches. CDR3 in DNA: TGTGCCAGCAGCGTACCCCGGGACAGGAGGGATAATAGCAATCAGCCCCAGCATTTT. It translates to CASSVPRDRRDNSNQPQHF.

V and J are TRBV2 and TRBJ1-3; 9 positions agree with TRBD1. This CDR3 region has 16 residues. CDR1 is SNHLY, CDR2 FYNNEI, per germline. V shed 5 bases, J shed 0 bases, and the junction held 5 bases outside the gene matches. CDR3 residues: CASSLQGASSGNTIYF. CDR3 sequence (DNA): TGTGCCAGCAGTTTACAGGGGGCGAGCTCTGGAAACACCATATATTTT.

The count of this clone is one. The chain is built from TRBV5-1 and TRBJ1-1; D not certain. V was cut by 3 bases and J by 1 base, with 7 bases left in between. CDR1 and CDR2 (germline): SGHRS, YFSETQ. CDR3 size: 13 residues. The CDR3 protein is CASSSYGNTEAFF. CDR3 nucleotide sequence: TGCGCCAGCAGCTCGTACGGGAACACTGAAGCTTTCTTT.

The V call is TRBV27, the J call TRBJ2-3, with TRBD1 matching over 9 bases. The CDR3 consists of 16 residues. Germline CDR1 is MNHEY and CDR2 is SMNVEV (reference sequence). V was pared by 6 bases and J by 4 bases, with 11 bases of the junction left unmatched. The CDR3 DNA sequence: TGTGCCAGCAGCACCCTGGGACAGGGATCGTCAGATACGCAGTATTTT. Translation: CASSTLGQGSSDTQYF.

CDR3 protein: CASSVGALAPSPNRLQFF. DNA for the CDR3: TGTGCCAGCAGTGTAGGGGCACTAGCTCCATCCCCAAACCGTCTTCAGTTCTTC. V is TRBV25-1 and J is TRBJ2-1; weak D call: TRBD2 (6 bases). V shed 4 bases and J shed 13 bases, with 32 bases lying between them. The germline V gene has CDR1 MGHDK and CDR2 SYGVNS. The CDR3 loop spans 18 amino acids.

This clone was seen a single time. The CDR3 sequence is CASSPSSWGGNTGELFF. The CDR3 DNA sequence: TGTGCCAGCTCACCCTCCTCGTGGGGGGGGAACACCGGGGAGCTGTTTTTT. The chain joins TRBV18 to TRBJ2-2; 7 bases fit TRBD2. The CDR3 is 17 amino acids. Germline V gene lookup returns CDR1 KGHSH and CDR2 LQKENI. The J segment lost 1 base and the V segment lost 3 bases, leaving 8 bases of the junction unmatched.

The chain is built from TRBV29-1 and TRBJ2-7, with D possibly being TRBD2 (7 bases). V was clipped by 4 bases and J by 2 bases, with 15 bases between them. Germline assignment: CDR1 SQVTM and CDR2 ANQGSEA. CDR3 length equals 14 residues. The CDR3 nucleotides are TGCAGCGTTGCCCTTGGCGGGGGCGCCTACGAGCAGTACTTC. Encoded protein: CSVALGGGAYEQYF.

The CDR3 bases are TGCGCCAGCAGTGAAAACCTATTGGCTAGCGGGGGCCCAGGGAAAGATACGCAGTATTTT. The encoded protein is CASSENLLASGGPGKDTQYF. The chain uses TRBV10-2 and TRBJ2-3; 10 bases are a match to TRBD2. V trimming: 3 bases; J trimming: 5 bases; junction bases outside the gene matches: 20. The CDR3 extends over 20 amino acids. Germline CDR1 reads WSHSY; CDR2 reads SAAADI.

The chain uses TRBV27 and TRBJ2-5, with 10 bases lining up with TRBD2. With V trimmed by 3 bases and J by 3 bases, 7 bases remained unmatched. CDR1 is MNHEY and CDR2 is SMNVEV in the germline V gene (reference sequence). This CDR3 region has 16 residues. CDR3 protein: CASSLLAGAGEETQYF. Written as DNA, the CDR3 is TGTGCCAGCAGTTTGCTAGCGGGGGCCGGGGAAGAGACCCAGTACTTC.

The chain uses TRBV7-3 and TRBJ2-1; TRBD2 aligns across 12 bases. CDR1 and CDR2 from the germline V gene are SGHTA and FQGTGA. The CDR3 consists of 18 residues. The V and J ends lost 5 bases and 5 bases, in that order; junction bases with no gene match: 13. The CDR3, as DNA: TGTGCCAGCAGCCCGAGCCCCCTAGCGGGAGGGCCACACAATGAGCAGTTCTTC. Translated: CASSPSPLAGGPHNEQFF.

The rearrangement links TRBV19 to TRBJ2-2, with D possibly being TRBD1 (5 bases). Germline CDR1 and CDR2: LNHDA and SQIVND (reference sequence). The CDR3 consists of 16 residues. Trimming took off 7 bases at V and 2 bases at J, with 17 bases between the two ends. The CDR3 DNA reads TGTGCCAGTATCGGTGGAAGACAGCCTAACACCGGGGAGCTGTTTTTT. It yields the protein CASIGGRQPNTGELFF.

The J gene is TRBJ1-2, the V gene TRBV5-4; no clear D. Per the germline V gene, CDR1 is SGHNT and CDR2 is YYREEE (reference sequence). CDR3 size: 14 residues. V was shortened by 3 bases and J by 6 bases, with 15 bases between the two germline ends. The CDR3 nucleotides read TGTGCCAGCAGCTCAAGACGGGAAAAAGATGGCTACACCTTC. Its protein is CASSSRREKDGYTF.

The chain links TRBV21-1 to TRBJ2-2; the table's D call TRBD2 went unverified against the DNA. TRBV21-1 is annotated as a pseudogene. This CDR3 contains 17 residues. The CDR3 nucleotides read TGTGCCAGCAGCAAAGCGGGTGGGACTAGCGTTACCGGGGAGCTGTTTTTT. Translated: CASSKAGGTSVTGELFF.